This T cell receptor beta chain was recovered during a study of blood T cells in healthy people across ages (dated by TCRdb to the mid-2010s). Turning to the overall study: In model experiments, template switching captured about one uniquely barcoded TCR beta cDNA molecule for every two T cells. Using deep sequencing normalized with unique cDNA molecular identifiers, the study measured how TCR beta repertoire diversity changes with age. Using the same blood draw, the study looked at two additional independent replicas of 1 million unique cDNA reads for two donors, one aged 18 to 30 and the other aged 80 or older. Four age groups were formed from the donors: young (average approximately 15 years), middle-aged (around 41), aged (over 55) and long-lived (approximately 80).

Regarding this clonotype: What antigen it recognizes has not been identified. Base qualities are not at hand, and no much larger clone is one base apart.

The library was obtained by 5' RACE. Sequenced using an Illumina HiSeq 2500. A second PCR of roughly 6 to 11 cycles was performed with a sample-barcoded 5' primer and a J-beta primer mix. A template-switch 5' adaptor carrying 12 random nucleotides introduced a unique molecular identifier onto each TCR beta cDNA molecule. Each sample yielded at least 2.5 million CDR3-containing paired-end reads. All of the RNA was converted into first-strand cDNA using the Mint cDNA synthesis kit, with a TRBC-specific oligonucleotide serving as the primer. After uracil-DNA glycosylase treatment, a first 18-cycle PCR used universal primers M1SS and BC2_uni_R on all cDNA. The published analysis was carried out like this. Each sample was normalized by randomly selecting 1 million high-quality reads, each carrying a distinct molecular identifier. Reads with shared molecular identifiers were discarded instead of being binned into consensus sequences. MiTCR, run with a Q25 quality threshold and the strictest error-elimination algorithm, handled CDR3 identification, clonotype clustering and error correction. Lower-bound total TCR beta diversity was estimated with a nonparametric unseen species model using Euler transformation. TCRdb reran the public reads through fastp at Q25 and MiXCR, keeping productive beta chains. For every CDR3 protein sequence, its rows merge into one entry that carries the most common genes and DNA. In this record, the V and J calls reflect TCRdb's handling and not the investigators' own analysis. The sample table records 800,000 or so distinct CDR3 sequences; roughly 25% of these occur just once. More than 3% of the sample lies in the top ten.

Broad study findings and their caveats: Observed TCR beta diversity per million T cells fell roughly linearly with age, and a significant reduction was already apparent by age around 40. Since profiling was done on bulk unsorted PBMCs, naive and antigen-experienced compartments could not be conclusively compared. Compared with the aged group, more naive CD4+ T cells, fewer expanded clones and increased TCR diversity were shown by the long-lived group, suggesting age selection. Total diversity estimates from one million sequenced T cells were considered lower bounds and underestimates. The percentage of naive T cells measured by flow cytometry correlated strongly with observed TCR beta diversity. The CMV infection status of donors was not known, potentially confounding age-related changes in expanded clonotypes.

From the cysteine up to the phenylalanine, the CDR3 has a length of 14 residues. Just the 42-base CDR3 DNA is kept, in frame starting at base 1. The junction shows trimming of 2 bases on V and 1 base on J, and the gene matches do not reach 4 bases of it. CDR1 and CDR2 are drawn from the germline V gene: SQVTM, ANQGSEA. Donors were 39 systemically healthy Caucasian individuals from Russia aged roughly 6 to 100 years. Roughly 10 milliliters of peripheral blood were collected from each donor into EDTA-treated Vacutainer tubes. Ficoll-Paque density-gradient centrifugation was used to isolate PBMCs, with at least 6.5 million per sample. Total RNA, at least 6 micrograms per sample, was extracted from PBMCs with Trizol reagent. For every donor, an aliquot of PBMCs went through flow cytometry to measure the percentages of naive CD45RAhigh/CD27high T cells. These sequences were also reported in another study, on T cells of mothers and their children. As that second paper reports: The donors were nine systemically healthy Caucasian individuals, made up of three mothers and their six children. cDNA synthesis consumed the entire amount of extracted RNA, loaded at around 1.5 ug RNA in each 15 ul reaction. In the second PCR, sample barcodes and 2-4 random nucleotides were introduced via the M1S primer. Over 9 million TCR beta CDR3 reads came from each mother, compared with several million reads from each child. Thymic selection similarly shapes TCR recombination output in related and unrelated pairs, with minor effect from inherited differences. Related mother-child pairs always showed normalized repertoire overlap that was slightly higher than in unrelated mother-child pairs, though the difference was never significant. No persistent microchimeric T cell clones were detected, at a sensitivity of around 97 clones per million clonotypes. Deep NGS was used in the study to compare the TCR beta repertoires of mothers and children and to look for features that separate related mother-child pairs from unrelated individuals. Mothers averaged roughly 36 +/- 4 years of age and children averaged about 12 +/- 4 years. After adapter ligation with NEBNext reagents, the libraries were sequenced on Illumina HiSeq 2000 with 100+100 nt paired-end reads. Mother and child libraries were prepared a month apart and sequenced in separate runs to prevent cross-contamination. Between about 500,000 and 2,100,000 distinct TCR beta clonotypes were identified per donor. Naive TCR beta clonotypes were estimated from low-frequency clonotypes matched to each donor's FACS-determined naive share, without sorting.

Specimen: blood. This TCR was recovered from a boy younger than 18 in good health. The rearrangement joined TRBV29-1 to TRBJ1-1; 7 junctional bases match TRBD1. The DNA sequence reads TGCAGCGTTGAACCCCGGACAGGGAACACTGAAGCTTTCTTT. Its translation is CSVEPRTGNTEAFF.